The source of this T cell receptor beta chain is a study of cytomegalovirus exposure and HLA in healthy donors. Notes on the study in general: Later analysis placed DRB1 highest and HLA-C lowest in TCR association rates, which differed by HLA locus.

On this clone: Its antigen is undetermined.

Trimming took off 9 bases at V and 6 bases at J, with 20 bases between the two ends. The CDR3 has 14 residues. Germline V gene lookup returns CDR1 LNHDA and CDR2 SQIVND (reference sequence). 60 Vbeta and 13 Jbeta primers were used in PCR. The assay was immunoSEQ multiplex PCR, and TCRdb's table has in-frame clones only and misses some. The sample shows 150,000 to 200,000 clones, around 81% of them seen only once. Sequenced input: PBMCs. This chain uses TRBV19 with TRBJ1-2; tentatively, D is TRBD1 (6 bases). The TCR was taken from a woman aged 25 to 45 in good health and CMV-seropositive. CDR3 in DNA: TGTGCCAGCGAACCGCAGGCGGGGGCGAATGGCTACACCTTC. Residues: CASEPQAGANGYTF.